The T cell receptor (beta chain) under discussion was sequenced for a study of CD8 T cells in Susac syndrome. Points from the study as a whole: The CD4+ T cell repertoires, which came from Susac syndrome patients, showed no sign of clonal expansion.

This clonotype was counted once. What it binds is unknown. Negative isolation was applied to CD8+ and CD4+ T cells, and FACS enrichment was applied to TEMRA cells. cDNA came from roughly 0.5 to 1 ug RNA primed by random hexamers. TCRdb ran MiXCR on the immunoSEQ multiplex PCR reads and lists one entry per CDR3 protein. The data hold about 160,000 distinct CDR3 sequences, with about 96% observed a single time. The source material was CD4+ T cells from PBMCs. This TCR was sampled from a human donor with Susac syndrome.

The CDR3 sequence is CASSYSGGGREQYF. CDR3 bases: TGTGCCAGCAGTTACTCGGGAGGGGGCAGGGAGCAGTACTTC. The chain uses TRBV6-6 and TRBJ2-7; D is perhaps TRBD1 or TRBD2 (7 bases each). This CDR3 contains 14 residues. Trimming pared 0 bases from V and 7 bases from J, leaving 13 bases between. Germline CDR1 reads MNHNY; CDR2 reads SVGAGI (reference sequence).